Listed below are T cell receptor beta chains from one sample, sequenced in a study of beta chain features in type 1 diabetes. Method: immunoSEQ multiplex PCR; TCRdb's copy keeps in-frame clones and lacks some. The sample consists of some 150,000 clones, around 9.7% of them appearing once. The sample taken for sequencing was central memory CD4+ T cells from blood. These receptor sequences come from a woman in her 30s with type 1 diabetes. Both conserved end residues are trimmed from each CDR3. Each record gives: V gene, CDR3 protein.

v_gene: TRBV29-1; CDR3aa: SAGGQQETQY
v_gene: TRBV7-2; CDR3aa: ASSLQEAAYEQY
v_gene: TRBV6-1; CDR3aa: ASSELYNEQF
v_gene: TRBV5-6; CDR3aa: ASSLFPGEGSYEQY
v_gene: TRBV2; CDR3aa: AGQREGSTDTQY
v_gene: TRBV7-6; CDR3aa: ASSPPTGTGELF
v_gene: TRBV27; CDR3aa: ASSLTEGLLFYNEQF
v_gene: TRBV27; CDR3aa: ASSLTSISYNEQF
v_gene: TRBV5-1; CDR3aa: ASSLASYEQY
v_gene: TRBV6-6; CDR3aa: ASILRQNTEAF
v_gene: TRBV7-9; CDR3aa: ASSSRTGGDSLH
v_gene: TRBV29-1; CDR3aa: SVEVQAGQPQH
v_gene: TRBV11-2; CDR3aa: ASSRYSGRDYEQF
v_gene: TRBV4-1; CDR3aa: ASSPRQYNYGYT
v_gene: TRBV7-8; CDR3aa: ASSYLQGGEGD
v_gene: TRBV18; CDR3aa: ASSVPGLASGANVLT
v_gene: TRBV19; CDR3aa: ASRPTAFAYSNQPQH
v_gene: TRBV2; CDR3aa: ASSGDRGAEKLF
v_gene: TRBV7-8; CDR3aa: ASSLVDQPQH
v_gene: TRBV4-2; CDR3aa: ASSPREAVSTDTQY
v_gene: TRBV29-1; CDR3aa: SVGQTYEQY
v_gene: TRBV11-2; CDR3aa: STGERWYEQY
v_gene: TRBV30; CDR3aa: AWSVPRRGQF
v_gene: TRBV6-5; CDR3aa: ASNHRDGQPQH
v_gene: TRBV10-2; CDR3aa: ASSDFGGEQF
v_gene: TRBV4-1; CDR3aa: ASSQRMDTTSSGANVLT
v_gene: TRBV4-1; CDR3aa: ASSQEGREGTETQY
v_gene: TRBV30; CDR3aa: AWTSGNTEKETQY
v_gene: TRBV11-2; CDR3aa: ASSLNRMTDTQY
v_gene: TRBV5-1; CDR3aa: ASSTTSGSYNEQF
v_gene: TRBV19; CDR3aa: ASSITIVTNEQF
v_gene: TRBV7-2; CDR3aa: ASSLVSIRDRADTGELF
v_gene: TRBV18; CDR3aa: ASTGTGFDTEAF
v_gene: TRBV7-2; CDR3aa: ASSLASGGYEQY
v_gene: TRBV29-1; CDR3aa: SVEGETSGAIPETQY
v_gene: TRBV6-9; CDR3aa: ASSYSRGQGANLYGYT
v_gene: TRBV28; CDR3aa: ASSPPPGLAIREQF
v_gene: TRBV18; CDR3aa: ASSPEPIDYGELF
v_gene: TRBV5-6; CDR3aa: ASSYGRLNTEAF
v_gene: TRBV19; CDR3aa: ASSMAGALSTDTQY
v_gene: TRBV30; CDR3aa: AWSGASRGPQH
v_gene: TRBV27; CDR3aa: ASTRSGLAKGGYQF
v_gene: TRBV28; CDR3aa: ASAPGQNTGELF
v_gene: TRBV27; CDR3aa: ASSFLGAGGGGEKLF
v_gene: TRBV9; CDR3aa: ASSVHLQGNGYT
v_gene: TRBV4-2; CDR3aa: ASSQEQGGELF
v_gene: TRBV19; CDR3aa: ASRLAETQY
v_gene: TRBV7-6; CDR3aa: STQANIQY
v_gene: TRBV5-5; CDR3aa: ASSHGTRDQPQH
v_gene: TRBV2; CDR3aa: ASSDGSSDGYEQY
v_gene: TRBV14; CDR3aa: ASSQDQGRRSEAF
v_gene: TRBV7-9; CDR3aa: ASSFRDRGDGYT
v_gene: TRBV9; CDR3aa: ASSARQGSETQY